Following are 16 T cell receptor beta chains from one sample sequenced in a study of T cells in Graves' hyperthyroidism and ophthalmopathy. The CDR3 regions of TCR beta were amplified from RNA transcripts. TCR CDR3 underwent first-round RT-PCR with the HTBI primer set. MiXCR was run by TCRdb on the multiplex PCR reads, yielding one entry per CDR3 protein. Of around 210,000 distinct CDR3 sequences listed, less than 20% were seen once; the top ten hold roughly 55%. The sample taken for sequencing was blood. These receptor sequences come from a woman in her 50s with Graves' hyperthyroidism.

In this sample, this clonotype turned up a few times. V gene TRBV20-1 combines with J gene TRBJ1-5, with TRBD1 matching over 8 bases. CDR1 and CDR2 (germline): DFQATT, SNEGSKA (reference sequence). Trimming cost V 5 bases and J 7 bases; bases outside gene matches: 7. There are 13 residues in the CDR3. CDR3 DNA: TGCAGTGCTCCTGACAGGGGTCGGCAGCCCCAGCATTTT. Its translation: CSAPDRGRQPQHF.

This clonotype was counted a few times. This sequence joins TRBV5-6 and TRBJ2-3; 12 bases line up with TRBD2. V lost 5 bases and J lost 2; bases outside the gene matches: 6. From germline, CDR1 is SGHDT and CDR2 YYEEEE. This CDR3 contains 16 residues. The CDR3 DNA follows: TGTGCCAGCAGGTGGACTAGCGGGGACCCCACAGATACGCAGTATTTT. Its protein is CASRWTSGDPTDTQYF.

In this sample, this clonotype turned up many times. This chain links TRBV12-3 or TRBV12-4 with TRBJ2-5; weak D call: TRBD1 (5 bases). Trimming took 2 bases from V and 7 from J, leaving 11 bases between them. The CDR3 is 13 residues long. The CDR3 coding sequence is TGTGCCAGCAGTTTAAGGCAGGGTGGGACCCAGTACTTC. Translated: CASSLRQGGTQYF.

This clonotype came up many times. V is TRBV5-1 and J is TRBJ2-1; TRBD2 aligns across 10 bases. From germline, CDR1 is SGHRS and CDR2 YFSETQ. The CDR3 runs to 16 residues. V lost 0 bases and J lost 6; bases outside the gene matches: 6. The CDR3, as DNA: TGCGCCAGCAGCTTGGCCCTCGCTAGCGGGAGCAATGAGCAGTTCTTC. Translating gives CASSLALASGSNEQFF. Together with reference TRBV5-1 and TRBJ2-1, the CDR3 gives the full variable domain: KAGVTQTPRYLIKTRGQQVTLSCSPISGHRSVSWYQQTPGQGLQFLFEYFSETQRNKGNFPGRFSGRQFSNSRSEMNVSTLELGDSALYLCASSLALASGSNEQFFGPGTRLTVL.

For this clonotype: A read error may be the cause here, since a much bigger clone is one base away. The chain has TRBV18 and TRBJ2-3, with D possibly matching TRBD2 (5 bases). The CDR3 loop spans 14 amino acids. Trimming stripped 4 bases from V and 4 bases from J, with 12 bases between. The germline CDR1 and CDR2 sequences are KGHSH and LQKENI. The CDR3 here is CASSRTEAPDTQYF. The DNA for the CDR3 is TGTGCCAGCTCACGGACGGAGGCCCCAGATACGCAGTATTTT. Full variable domain (missing parts from reference TRBV18 and TRBJ2-3): NAGVMQNPRHLVRRRGQEARLRCSPMKGHSHVYWYRQLPEEGLKFMVYLQKENIIDESGMPKERFSAEFPKEGPSILRIQQVVRGDSAAYFCASSRTEAPDTQYFGPGTRLTVL.

This clonotype was seen a few times. This chain links TRBV20-1 with TRBJ2-5; D perhaps matches TRBD2 (6 bases). The germline V and J ends were trimmed by 4 bases and 5 bases, with 20 bases remaining between them. CDR1 and CDR2 from the germline V gene are DFQATT and SNEGSKA (reference sequence). This CDR3 contains 15 residues. CDR3 bases: TGCAGTGCTAATAGGCAGCGGGCGACGGGGGAGACCCAGTACTTC. Translation gives CSANRQRATGETQYF.

This clonotype was recorded a few times. The CDR3 sequence: CSALRRDRGNQPQHF. Here the CDR3 DNA reads TGCAGTGCCCTGCGCCGGGACAGGGGGAATCAGCCCCAGCATTTT. The chain joins TRBV20-1 to TRBJ1-5; 11 nucleotides agree with TRBD1. V shed 6 bases and J 4 bases; nucleotides not matched to a gene: 8. CDR1 DFQATT and CDR2 SNEGSKA come from the germline V gene (reference sequence). The CDR3 has 15 residues.

This clonotype has just a few counts. The CDR3 loop reads CASSPPSGGDYNEQFF. The CDR3 nucleotides read TGTGCCAGCTCACCACCTTCAGGGGGGGACTACAATGAGCAGTTCTTC. This chain connects TRBV18 to TRBJ2-1, with D possibly called TRBD1 or TRBD2 (7 bases each). CDR1 KGHSH and CDR2 LQKENI come from the germline V gene. The CDR3 has 16 residues. The V and J ends lost 0 bases and 3 bases respectively, with 12 bases between them.

V gene TRBV27 combines with J gene TRBJ1-5; D call uncertain. The CDR3 runs to 13 residues. CDR1 is MNHEY and CDR2 is SMNVEV in the germline V gene (reference sequence). V was cut by 6 bases and J by 6 bases, with 12 bases left in between. The CDR3 nucleotides are TGTGCCAGCAGAAACAGTCTGGCTCAGCCCCAGCATTTT. Protein product: CASRNSLAQPQHF.

This clonotype was seen a few times. The CDR3 here is CASSQDGTGAGLYNEQFF. In DNA, the CDR3 is TGCGCCAGCAGCCAAGATGGGACAGGGGCGGGTTTGTACAATGAGCAGTTCTTC. The chain links TRBV4-1 to TRBJ2-1, with 10 bases that match TRBD1. The J segment lost 4 bases and the V segment lost 0 bases, leaving 9 bases of the junction unmatched. CDR3 length: 18 amino acids. Germline assignment: CDR1 MGHRA and CDR2 YSYEKL.

For the CDR3, the DNA is TGTGCCAGCTCACCACCCTGGGGACGGGGCACTGAAGCTTTCTTT. Protein: CASSPPWGRGTEAFF. The chain uses TRBV18 and TRBJ1-1; tentatively, D is TRBD1 (5 bases). The CDR3 sequence is 15 residues long. From germline, CDR1 is KGHSH and CDR2 LQKENI. Trimming removed 0 bases from V and 4 bases from J, with 12 bases in between.

The chain uses TRBV4-1 and TRBJ2-4, with D hard to call. V lost 1 base to trimming and J lost 9 bases, with 4 bases between them. Germline values: CDR1 MGHRA, CDR2 YSYEKL. There are 11 residues in the CDR3. CDR3 in amino acids: CASSQAGIQYF. In DNA form, the CDR3 reads TGCGCCAGCAGCCAAGCAGGCATTCAGTACTTC.

This clonotype came up a few times. The V and J genes are TRBV5-1 and TRBJ1-1, with D perhaps matching TRBD1 (6 bases). The V end lost 6 bases, the J end lost 6 bases, and 18 bases lay between the germline ends. CDR1 is SGHRS and CDR2 is YFSETQ in the germline V gene. CDR3 length: 14 residues. CDR3 nucleotides: TGCGCCAGCACCCCGGGACATCCGAATGCTGAAGCTTTCTTT. This gives the protein CASTPGHPNAEAFF.

The genes are TRBV2 and TRBJ2-7, with 8 bases fitting TRBD1. Per the germline V gene, CDR1 is SNHLY and CDR2 is FYNNEI. This CDR3 contains 15 residues. Trimming took 6 bases from V and 4 from J; bases not matched to a gene: 11. The CDR3 loop is CASSQDGDRIYEQYF. CDR3 nucleotide sequence: TGTGCCAGCAGCCAAGATGGGGACAGGATTTACGAGCAGTACTTC. Supplemented by reference TRBV2 and TRBJ2-7, the full variable domain reads EPEVTQTPSHQVTQMGQEVILRCVPISNHLYFYWYRQILGQKVEFLVSFYNNEISEKSEIFDDQFSVERPDGSNFTLKIRSTKLEDSAMYFCASSQDGDRIYEQYFGPGTRLTVT.

This clonotype has at least ten counts. The V gene is TRBV3-1, the J gene TRBJ1-1; 10 bases line up with TRBD1. J lost 8 bases, V lost 2 bases, and 5 bases had no gene match. CDR1 is LGHDT, CDR2 YNNKEL, per germline (reference sequence). The CDR3 is made up of 14 amino acids. The CDR3 loop reads CASSQFSTGGEAFF. The CDR3 DNA is TGTGCCAGCAGCCAATTCTCGACAGGGGGCGAAGCTTTCTTT.

This clonotype was picked up many times. As DNA, the CDR3 is TGTGCCAGCAGTGAAGCCAACGGGGCAGAAGCTTTCTTT. Translating it yields CASSEANGAEAFF. V gene TRBV2 combines with J gene TRBJ1-1; TRBD1 might be the D (5 bases). The V end was cut by 0 bases, the J end by 8 bases, with 10 bases between. CDR1 and CDR2 from the germline V gene are SNHLY and FYNNEI. The CDR3 contains 13 residues. The full variable domain, with the rest looked up from reference TRBV2 and TRBJ1-1, is EPEVTQTPSHQVTQMGQEVILRCVPISNHLYFYWYRQILGQKVEFLVSFYNNEISEKSEIFDDQFSVERPDGSNFTLKIRSTKLEDSAMYFCASSEANGAEAFFGQGTRLTVV.